This TCR beta chain was sequenced in a study of immune cell composition in non-small cell lung cancer. Produced via immunoSEQ multiplex PCR; TCRdb's table is partial and in-frame only. There are roughly 2,500 clones in the sample; over 60% occur only once, and roughly a quarter lies in the top ten. Normal lung was taken at the farthest possible site, at least 3 cm from tumour. This CDR3 comprises 14 residues. Germline CDR1 and CDR2: SGHTS and YDEGEE. This clonotype originated in a human donor with non-small cell lung cancer. Sequenced: non-adjacent lung tissue. V and J are TRBV5-8 and TRBJ2-5, with D unclear. The DNA matches TRBJ2-7 better at its end, which makes the J call doubtful. The CDR3 spells CASSLRVFSYEQYF. CDR3 nucleotide sequence: TGTGCCAGCAGCCTTCGGGTGTTCTCCTACGAGCAGTACTTC.